This T cell receptor (beta chain) was identified during a study of blood T cell repertoires in COVID-19. Across the whole study: COVID-19 samples from acute and convalescent phases originated in the United States, Italy and Spain. T cells, B-cell-depleted T cells, or PBMCs provided the cDNA or gDNA that served as material.

In the original processing: The assay estimated nucleated cells by amplifying reference gene primers. Assay used: immunoSEQ multiplex PCR; TCRdb lists only in-frame clones, some missing. For V, J and clone size, that table is used; D and trimming come from the DNA. The sample lists about 130,000 clones, around 86% seen once, with about 6.2% in the top ten. Germline assignment: CDR1 SQVTM and CDR2 ANQGSEA. V shed 7 bases, J shed 6 bases, and the junction held 6 bases outside the gene matches. This CDR3 spans 12 amino acids. This sequence joins TRBV29-1 and TRBJ1-1; 9 nucleotides line up with TRBD1. The receptor was derived from a man older than 75 with active or convalescent COVID-19. Sequencing was carried out using peripheral blood. The CDR3 loop reads CSAGTGWSEAFF. CDR3 in DNA: TGCAGCGCCGGGACAGGGTGGTCTGAAGCTTTCTTT.